One sample yielded the 2 T cell receptor beta chains listed below, sequenced in a study of blood T cells in healthy people across ages (dated by TCRdb to the mid-2010s). Library method: 5' RACE. Sequencing was carried out with an Illumina HiSeq 2500. A second PCR of roughly 7 to 12 cycles was run with a J-beta primer mix and a sample-barcoded 5' primer. TCRdb cleaned the public reads at Q25 with fastp, built clones with MiXCR and kept in-frame beta chains. Records with the same CDR3 protein are collapsed into one entry carrying the most frequent genes and DNA. The sample table lists approximately 1.5 million distinct CDR3 sequences, approximately 43% of them with a count of one. The top ten clones comprise under 5% of the sample. The sample consisted of blood. These receptors all stem from a woman aged 18-29 years in good health.

The rearrangement links TRBV11-3 to TRBJ2-1; the match to TRBD2 covers 13 bases. V shed 5 bases, J shed 10 bases, and the junction held 8 bases outside the gene matches. Germline-derived CDR1 and CDR2 are SGHNT and YENEEA. This CDR3 is built from 15 residues. The CDR3, as DNA: TGTGCCAGCAGCGCCGGACTAGCGGGAGCACGAGAGCAGTTCTTC. Protein sequence: CASSAGLAGAREQFF. Full variable domain (rest looked up from reference TRBV11-3 and TRBJ2-1): EAGVVQSPRYKIIEKKQPVAFWCNPISGHNTLYWYLQNLGQGPELLIRYENEEAVDDSQLPKDRFSAERLKGVDSTLKIQPAELGDSAVYLCASSAGLAGAREQFFGPGTRLTVL.

The chain recombines TRBV11-2 with TRBJ2-1, with TRBD2 matching 7 bases. V trimming: 4 bases; J trimming: 4 bases; junction bases outside the gene matches: 4. The CDR3 has 14 residues. Germline CDR1 and CDR2: SGHAT and FQNNGV. CDR3 protein: CASSSLLAYNEQFF. CDR3 coding DNA: TGTGCCAGCAGCTCCCTACTAGCGTACAATGAGCAGTTCTTC.